Listed below are T cell receptor beta chains from one sample, sequenced in a study of T cell responses to AZD1222 COVID-19 vaccine. TCRdb's copy holds only in-frame clones and misses some; the assay was immunoSEQ multiplex PCR. The data show roughly 80,000 clones, about 88% seen once. The starting material was peripheral blood, obtained on day 0 of AZD1222 vaccination. The source of these receptors is an adult in good health. CDR3s include the opening cysteine and the closing phenylalanine or tryptophan. D genes are given only for firm matches. Some rows have no size entry. The others give once, few or many, or a class for an expanded clone.

j_gene: TRBJ1-3
abundance: NA
v_gene: TRBV18
len: 16
d_gene: NA
CDR3aa: CASSPPVGGPGNTIYF
CDR3nt: TGTGCCAGCTCACCACCGGTTGGGGGACCTGGAAACACCATATATTTT

j_gene: TRBJ1-4
abundance: NA
v_gene: TRBV11-3
len: 11
d_gene: NA
CDR3aa: CASSLGEKLFF
CDR3nt: TGTGCCAGCAGCTTAGGTGAAAAACTGTTTTTT

j_gene: TRBJ2-7
abundance: few
v_gene: TRBV7-2
len: 15
d_gene: TRBD2
CDR3aa: CASSLGTSETYEQYF
CDR3nt: TGTGCCAGCAGCTTAGGGACTAGCGAGACCTACGAGCAGTACTTC

j_gene: TRBJ2-7
abundance: NA
v_gene: TRBV6-5
len: 15
d_gene: TRBD1
CDR3aa: CASRAATGGNYEQYF
CDR3nt: TGTGCCAGCAGAGCGGCTACAGGGGGGAATTACGAGCAGTACTTC

j_gene: TRBJ2-7
abundance: NA
v_gene: TRBV29-1
len: 14
d_gene: TRBD1
CDR3aa: CSVEGQGAIREQYF
CDR3nt: TGCAGCGTTGAAGGGCAGGGGGCAATACGCGAGCAGTACTTC

j_gene: TRBJ2-3
abundance: NA
v_gene: TRBV7-9
len: 17
d_gene: TRBD2
CDR3aa: CASSLRLAGLGSDTQYF
CDR3nt: TGTGCCAGCAGCTTAAGGCTAGCGGGACTTGGGTCAGATACGCAGTATTTT

j_gene: TRBJ2-1
abundance: NA
v_gene: TRBV4-1
len: 15
d_gene: TRBD2
CDR3aa: CASSPREGGYNEQFF
CDR3nt: TGCGCCAGCAGCCCTCGGGAGGGGGGCTACAATGAGCAGTTCTTC

j_gene: TRBJ2-2
abundance: NA
v_gene: TRBV4-1
len: 14
d_gene: TRBD1
CDR3aa: CASSHMDRAGELFF
CDR3nt: TGCGCCAGCAGCCATATGGACAGGGCCGGGGAGCTGTTTTTT

j_gene: TRBJ1-2
abundance: NA
v_gene: TRBV4-2
len: 15
d_gene: NA
CDR3aa: CASSQESGFTEGYTF
CDR3nt: TGTGCCAGCAGCCAAGAGTCCGGGTTTACGGAAGGCTACACCTTC

j_gene: TRBJ1-2
abundance: NA
v_gene: TRBV4-1
len: 13
d_gene: NA
CDR3aa: CASSQVGYYGYTF
CDR3nt: TGCGCCAGCAGCCAAGTCGGCTATTATGGCTACACCTTC

j_gene: TRBJ2-3
abundance: NA
v_gene: TRBV11-3
len: 17
d_gene: TRBD1
CDR3aa: CASSFPPGDRPTDTQYF
CDR3nt: TGTGCCAGCAGCTTTCCCCCCGGGGACAGGCCCACAGATACGCAGTATTTT

j_gene: TRBJ2-1
abundance: NA
v_gene: TRBV9
len: 13
d_gene: NA
CDR3aa: CASTPTQAGEQFF
CDR3nt: TGTGCCAGCACCCCGACCCAGGCCGGAGAGCAGTTCTTC

j_gene: TRBJ1-2
abundance: NA
v_gene: TRBV29-1
len: 13
d_gene: NA
CDR3aa: CSVESQGSYGYTF
CDR3nt: TGCAGCGTTGAATCGCAGGGCAGCTATGGCTACACCTTC

j_gene: TRBJ1-2
abundance: NA
v_gene: TRBV19
len: 17
d_gene: NA
CDR3aa: CASSIPPGFADNYGYTF
CDR3nt: TGTGCCAGTAGTATCCCCCCGGGATTCGCGGATAACTATGGCTACACCTTC

j_gene: TRBJ1-4
abundance: NA
v_gene: TRBV11-3
len: 13
d_gene: NA
CDR3aa: CASSSEGGEKLFF
CDR3nt: TGTGCCAGCAGCTCAGAAGGAGGCGAAAAACTGTTTTTT

j_gene: TRBJ1-3
abundance: NA
v_gene: TRBV18
len: 14
d_gene: NA
CDR3aa: CASSPEGSGNTIYF
CDR3nt: TGTGCCAGCTCTCCGGAGGGATCTGGAAACACCATATATTTT

j_gene: TRBJ2-7
abundance: once
v_gene: TRBV5-1
len: 20
d_gene: TRBD1
CDR3aa: CASSLVPGQATVDSGYEQYF
CDR3nt: TGCGCCAGCAGCTTGGTTCCGGGACAGGCAACTGTGGATTCCGGATACGAGCAGTACTTC

j_gene: TRBJ1-1
abundance: NA
v_gene: TRBV7-2
len: 16
d_gene: NA
CDR3aa: CASSLLGTSARTEAFF
CDR3nt: TGTGCCAGCAGCTTACTCGGGACTTCCGCAAGGACTGAAGCTTTCTTT

j_gene: TRBJ2-7
abundance: NA
v_gene: TRBV5-6
len: 16
d_gene: NA
CDR3aa: CASSLRTGFTVNEQYF
CDR3nt: TGTGCCAGCAGCCTCAGAACAGGGTTCACTGTGAACGAGCAGTACTTC

j_gene: TRBJ1-4
abundance: NA
v_gene: TRBV19
len: 14
d_gene: TRBD1
CDR3aa: CASSIEGAREKLFF
CDR3nt: TGTGCCAGTAGTATCGAGGGGGCGCGGGAAAAACTGTTTTTT

j_gene: TRBJ2-3
abundance: NA
v_gene: TRBV11-3
len: 18
d_gene: TRBD2
CDR3aa: CASSHPRWSGRATDTQYF
CDR3nt: TGTGCCAGCAGCCACCCCAGGTGGAGCGGGAGGGCTACAGATACGCAGTATTTT

j_gene: TRBJ2-1
abundance: NA
v_gene: TRBV7-2
len: 14
d_gene: NA
CDR3aa: CASSTYGRYNEQFF
CDR3nt: TGTGCCAGCAGCACCTATGGTAGGTACAATGAGCAGTTCTTC

j_gene: TRBJ1-1
abundance: few
v_gene: TRBV6-5
len: 15
d_gene: TRBD1
CDR3aa: CASSYQGQGDTEAFF
CDR3nt: TGTGCCAGCAGTTACCAGGGACAGGGGGACACTGAAGCTTTCTTT

j_gene: TRBJ1-4
abundance: once
v_gene: TRBV12-3/TRBV12-4
len: 12
d_gene: NA
CDR3aa: CASSLPFSGLFF
CDR3nt: TGTGCCAGCAGTTTACCTTTCTCGGGACTGTTTTTT

j_gene: TRBJ2-3
abundance: NA
v_gene: TRBV24-1
len: 12
d_gene: TRBD1
CDR3aa: CATRGGADTQYF
CDR3nt: TGTGCCACCAGAGGGGGCGCGGATACGCAGTATTTT

j_gene: TRBJ2-1
abundance: NA
v_gene: TRBV7-7
len: 15
d_gene: TRBD2
CDR3aa: CASSSGTSDQNEQFF
CDR3nt: TGTGCCAGCAGCTCCGGGACTAGCGACCAAAATGAGCAGTTCTTC

j_gene: TRBJ1-2
abundance: NA
v_gene: TRBV2
len: 15
d_gene: TRBD1
CDR3aa: CASSEARGQFYGYTF
CDR3nt: TGTGCCAGCAGTGAAGCGCGGGGACAGTTCTATGGCTACACCTTC

j_gene: TRBJ1-1
abundance: NA
v_gene: TRBV6-5
len: 14
d_gene: TRBD1
CDR3aa: CASGRKGADTEAFF
CDR3nt: TGTGCCAGCGGTAGGAAGGGGGCGGACACTGAAGCTTTCTTT

j_gene: TRBJ2-7
abundance: few
v_gene: TRBV18
len: 13
d_gene: NA
CDR3aa: CASFRDISYEQYF
CDR3nt: TGTGCCAGCTTCCGGGACATATCCTACGAGCAGTACTTC

j_gene: TRBJ2-7
abundance: NA
v_gene: TRBV30
len: 15
d_gene: NA
CDR3aa: CAWSVTGTRVGEQYF
CDR3nt: TGTGCCTGGAGTGTTACCGGGACGCGGGTCGGAGAGCAGTACTTC

j_gene: TRBJ1-2
abundance: few
v_gene: TRBV5-6
len: 13
d_gene: TRBD1
CDR3aa: CASRQGAFYGYTF
CDR3nt: TGTGCCAGCAGACAGGGGGCCTTCTATGGCTACACCTTC

j_gene: TRBJ1-3
abundance: NA
v_gene: TRBV5-1
len: 17
d_gene: NA
CDR3aa: CANSLDPTGASGNTIYF
CDR3nt: TGCGCCAACAGCTTGGACCCGACGGGTGCCTCTGGAAACACCATATATTTT

j_gene: TRBJ1-2
abundance: NA
v_gene: TRBV19
len: 12
d_gene: NA
CDR3aa: CASSVRMYPYVF
CDR3nt: TGTGCCAGTAGCGTCAGGATGTATCCGTATGTCTTC

j_gene: TRBJ2-7
abundance: NA
v_gene: TRBV4-3
len: 19
d_gene: TRBD1
CDR3aa: CASKKVATGGSHTLYEQYF
CDR3nt: TGCGCCAGCAAGAAGGTGGCCACAGGGGGTAGTCATACTCTCTACGAGCAGTACTTC